One sample yielded the 5 T cell receptor beta chains listed below, sequenced in a study of long-term antiretroviral therapy in people with HIV. Survey level was the resolution at which the v3.0 immunoSEQ assay ran. TCRdb's table, derived via immunoSEQ multiplex PCR, lists solely in-frame clones and lacks some. The sample includes over 10,000 clones, 70% to 80% seen only once; the top ten take 15% to 25%. The source was unsorted PBMCs, collected 0.5 years before starting antiretroviral therapy. These receptors originate from a middle-aged woman with HIV.

This clone was seen a handful of times. The rearrangement links TRBV5-4 to TRBJ2-7, with a weak D call TRBD1 (6 bases). This CDR3 is 15 amino acids long. The germline V and J ends were trimmed by 0 bases and 5 bases, with 15 bases remaining between them. Germline CDR1 and CDR2: SGHNT and YYREEE (reference sequence). CDR3 in amino acids: CASSLEVTGTHEQYF. DNA of the CDR3: TGTGCCAGCAGCTTGGAGGTCACAGGGACCCACGAGCAGTACTTC.

The CDR3 bases are TGTGCCAGCAGCCCCCAGGCGAGGGACACTGAAGCTTTCTTT. Translated: CASSPQARDTEAFF. The genes are TRBV11-2 and TRBJ1-1; D is uncertain. CDR1 is SGHAT and CDR2 is FQNNGV in the germline V gene. The CDR3 loop spans 14 amino acids. V lost 5 bases and J lost 3, with 13 bases in between.

This clone has a handful of counts. The CDR3 loop is CASSAGTGGFSEQFF. The CDR3 DNA sequence: TGTGCCAGCAGCGCCGGGACAGGGGGCTTCAGTGAGCAGTTCTTC. This chain connects TRBV9 to TRBJ2-1; TRBD1 aligns across 12 bases. From germline, CDR1 is SGDLS and CDR2 YYNGEE. Germline trimming cut 3 bases from V and 9 bases from J; bases unmatched to any gene: 7. This CDR3 has 15 residues.

The chain uses TRBV5-1 and TRBJ1-2; possibly TRBD1 for D (6 bases). This CDR3 has 14 amino acids. Germline CDR1 and CDR2: SGHRS and YFSETQ. Trimming took off 0 bases at V and 6 bases at J, with 12 bases between the two ends. The CDR3 DNA sequence: TGCGCCAGCAGCTTGGACAGGGTTTCGAATGGCTACACCTTC. This encodes CASSLDRVSNGYTF.

The J gene is TRBJ1-6, the V gene TRBV11-3; no clear D. The CDR3 loop spans 16 amino acids. The ends were cut back, 2 bases at V and 6 bases at J, with 14 bases in the middle. Germline V gene lookup returns CDR1 SGHNT and CDR2 YENEEA. DNA of the CDR3: TGTGCCAGCAGCTTATTATTGCGGGTTTTTAATTCACCCCTCCACTTT. Translation gives CASSLLLRVFNSPLHF.